This T cell receptor beta chain was identified in a study of cytomegalovirus exposure and HLA in healthy donors. Study context: An early data release held approximately 80 million unique TCRs from HLA-typed donors. General study findings and limits: In a later analysis, CMV-associated beta chains were mostly HLA-associated, it appeared. Some V segments, TRBV6-2 and TRBV6-3 among them, were indistinguishable and were therefore excluded.

Regarding donors, all were healthy bone marrow donors. As concerns this clone: Its antigen is undetermined.

Trimming stripped 1 base from V and 5 bases from J, with 12 bases between. This CDR3 region has 14 residues. The germline V gene encodes CDR1 LNHNV and CDR2 YYDKDF (reference sequence). Primers included in the PCR were 60 Vbeta and 13 Jbeta primers. TCRdb's copy holds only in-frame clones and misses some; the assay was immunoSEQ multiplex PCR. The sample table includes roughly 120,000 clones. The origin of this receptor is a young man in good health and CMV-seronegative. This chain uses TRBV15 with TRBJ2-7, with D possibly matching TRBD1 (6 bases). Sequencing was carried out using PBMCs. CDR3: CATSRGQELDEQYF. In DNA form, the CDR3 reads TGTGCCACCAGCAGAGGACAGGAGCTTGACGAGCAGTACTTC.